Listed below are T cell receptor beta chains from one sample, sequenced in a study of T-cell memory formation after mild COVID-19. TCRdb analysed the 5' RACE reads with MiXCR anew, one entry per CDR3 protein. The data show 450,000 to 650,000 distinct CDR3 sequences, less than 25% seen once. Sequencing was performed on PBMCs or a T cell subset sorted from them (not recorded which). These TCRs come from an adult woman who had mild COVID-19 (a few samples of this study predate the infection). Cell type and time point are not known. The CDR3 runs from the conserved cysteine through the conserved F or W. The size field is filled for only some rows; it gives once, few, many or a size class.

clone_size: .; v_call: TRBV3-1; cdr3_aa: CASSQEFRGRSDTQYF
clone_size: few; v_call: TRBV11-2; cdr3_aa: CASSLDLAGGADTQYF
clone_size: .; v_call: TRBV6-2/TRBV6-3; cdr3_aa: CASTWDSPGELFF
clone_size: .; v_call: TRBV7-6; cdr3_aa: CASSLRGSTYEQYF
clone_size: .; v_call: TRBV6-1; cdr3_aa: CASNWQGYTEAFF
clone_size: .; v_call: TRBV4-1; cdr3_aa: CASGRNIAETQYF
clone_size: many; v_call: TRBV5-1; cdr3_aa: CASSFSGDFQETQYF
clone_size: .; v_call: TRBV15; cdr3_aa: CATSRDTARQGGNEQFF
clone_size: .; v_call: TRBV2; cdr3_aa: CASSGGGDTQYF
clone_size: few; v_call: TRBV6-5; cdr3_aa: CASRSNRGYYGYTF
clone_size: .; v_call: TRBV5-4; cdr3_aa: CASSRSGTTHNSPLHF
clone_size: few; v_call: TRBV12-3/TRBV12-4; cdr3_aa: CASSLPGMNTEAFF
clone_size: few; v_call: TRBV18; cdr3_aa: CASSPPYAKETQYF
clone_size: few; v_call: TRBV12-3/TRBV12-4; cdr3_aa: CASSFLRGNTEAFF
clone_size: few; v_call: TRBV20-1; cdr3_aa: CSAKWQETQYF
clone_size: .; v_call: TRBV6-1; cdr3_aa: CASSEGSSGYEQYF
clone_size: few; v_call: TRBV4-1; cdr3_aa: CASSQGFGVGSEQYF
clone_size: few; v_call: TRBV30; cdr3_aa: CAWSVPGVKDQPQHF
clone_size: .; v_call: TRBV2; cdr3_aa: CASSERQSVAGNQPQHF
clone_size: few; v_call: TRBV5-1; cdr3_aa: CASSLDLAGAPLSYEQYF
clone_size: .; v_call: TRBV7-2; cdr3_aa: CASSTHVGVEQYF
clone_size: .; v_call: TRBV5-1; cdr3_aa: CASRPGPQSLNTEAFF
clone_size: .; v_call: TRBV20-1; cdr3_aa: CSTPEREETQYF
clone_size: few; v_call: TRBV12-3/TRBV12-4; cdr3_aa: CASTVRLAGPSTDTQYF
clone_size: few; v_call: TRBV29-1; cdr3_aa: CSVGGRVAGELFF
clone_size: few; v_call: TRBV12-3/TRBV12-4; cdr3_aa: CASNRMGPGAYGYTF
clone_size: few; v_call: TRBV6-1; cdr3_aa: CASSENPSGSPQYF
clone_size: few; v_call: TRBV4-3; cdr3_aa: CASSQDDLGLTYNEQFF
clone_size: .; v_call: TRBV24-1; cdr3_aa: CATLPQGAHFGDTQYF
clone_size: .; v_call: TRBV7-6; cdr3_aa: CASSDVRGTDTQYF
clone_size: few; v_call: TRBV7-9; cdr3_aa: CASSTRGDRALNDYTF
clone_size: .; v_call: TRBV5-4; cdr3_aa: CASSPGRRTSTDTQYF
clone_size: few; v_call: TRBV20-1; cdr3_aa: CSAIAVPDTQYF
clone_size: .; v_call: TRBV20-1; cdr3_aa: CSATTSGGPYEQYF
clone_size: few; v_call: TRBV20-1; cdr3_aa: CSARLQGAQGPLHF
clone_size: many; v_call: TRBV7-2; cdr3_aa: CASSSRPGLALYTGELFF
clone_size: .; v_call: TRBV7-3; cdr3_aa: CASSLFQGDTDTQYF
clone_size: .; v_call: TRBV6-5; cdr3_aa: CASSYSAGLSYEQYF
clone_size: .; v_call: TRBV4-1; cdr3_aa: CASSRGTLNTGELFF
clone_size: few; v_call: TRBV7-6; cdr3_aa: CASTTGTGRPYEQYF
clone_size: few; v_call: TRBV7-9; cdr3_aa: CASSGSETQYF
clone_size: few; v_call: TRBV4-2; cdr3_aa: CASSQDYSQPQHF
clone_size: .; v_call: TRBV7-9; cdr3_aa: CASSPGTGPDTQYF
clone_size: .; v_call: TRBV2; cdr3_aa: CASSELPGIVYEQYF
clone_size: few; v_call: TRBV6-5; cdr3_aa: CASNSLTQGGNEQFF
clone_size: .; v_call: TRBV4-2; cdr3_aa: CASSQTGQGNQPQHF
clone_size: .; v_call: TRBV6-5; cdr3_aa: CASSRQTKETQYF
clone_size: few; v_call: TRBV11-3; cdr3_aa: CASSFVRGATTGELFF
clone_size: .; v_call: TRBV20-1; cdr3_aa: CSALYPWTGRSEAFF
clone_size: few; v_call: TRBV13; cdr3_aa: CASSLDRASHNEQFF
clone_size: once; v_call: TRBV12-3/TRBV12-4; cdr3_aa: CASSTRGSHYGYTF
clone_size: .; v_call: TRBV7-3; cdr3_aa: CASSPRGLAGSDEQFF
clone_size: .; v_call: TRBV6-2/TRBV6-3; cdr3_aa: CASRRVQGETQYF
clone_size: .; v_call: TRBV7-2; cdr3_aa: CASSLRPQDTEAFF
clone_size: few; v_call: TRBV2; cdr3_aa: CASSANRKAGELFF
clone_size: .; v_call: TRBV28; cdr3_aa: CASSLYVGGALGTQYF
clone_size: .; v_call: TRBV20-1; cdr3_aa: CSARDSRSPTNEKLFF
clone_size: many; v_call: TRBV5-1; cdr3_aa: CASSLRQQETQYF
clone_size: few; v_call: TRBV14; cdr3_aa: CASSQWKETQYF
clone_size: .; v_call: TRBV24-1; cdr3_aa: CATSELSSGSVDEQFF